The TCR beta chain under discussion was sequenced for a study of cytomegalovirus exposure and HLA in healthy donors. Overall study findings and caveats: Several V segments, TRBV6-2 and TRBV6-3 among them, could not be told apart and were dropped. In a later analysis, DRB1 alleles had the most associated TCRs; HLA-C alleles the fewest. Earlier analysis found most TCR beta V segments productive about 90% or about 30% of the time.

Primers included in the PCR were 60 Vbeta and 13 Jbeta primers. TCRdb's copy holds only in-frame clones and misses some; the assay was immunoSEQ multiplex PCR. Altogether some 150,000 clones are present, about four fifths being singletons, with the ten largest covering roughly 6.3%. Per the germline V gene, CDR1 is SGHRS and CDR2 is YFSETQ. The ends were cut back, 1 base at V and 9 bases at J, with 11 bases in the middle. The CDR3 sequence is 13 residues long. A word on this clone: As yet, its antigen is unknown.

The chain is built from TRBV5-1 and TRBJ1-3; D is unclear. The specimen sequenced was PBMCs. This clonotype was obtained from a man in his fifties or sixties in good health and CMV-seropositive. Here the CDR3 DNA reads TGCGCCAGCAGCTTGAATCCGGGTTTCACCATATATTTT. This encodes CASSLNPGFTIYF.